What follows is one T cell receptor (beta chain) and its context. Its antigen is as yet unknown. The CDR3 is 13 residues long. Germline V gives CDR1 KGHDR, CDR2 SFDVKD. Between the trimmed V and J ends, which lost 3 bases and 1 base, there was a span of 4 bases. Investigators produced naive CD8 libraries from 20,000 to 1,000,000 sorted cells, drawing on 10%, 30% or 50% RNA. Isolation of naive CD8 T cells was achieved by sorting on a CD8+CD4-CCR7+CD45RA+ phenotype. This sample is drawn from a study of molecular identifiers for immune sequencing clone quantification. A single record per CDR3 protein comes from TCRdb applying MiXCR to the PCR reads. This table has about 630,000 distinct CDR3 sequences, around 25% appearing once. Study results and limitations: In CMV-specific effectors, clones above 20 copies held over 99% of molecules; naive, under 1%. Highly expanded clone sizes could end up underestimated if a barcode were shared by identical TCR molecules.

The TCR comes from a human donor in good health. Some libraries in this study had Jurkat cell RNA spiked in. Input material: naive CD8+ T cells from blood, with Jurkat cell RNA spiked in. Subset noted: FACS-sorted CD8+CD4-CCR7+CD45RA+ naive T cells. The J gene is TRBJ2-3, the V gene TRBV24-1; D remains ambiguous. The CDR3 region has the DNA TGTGCCACCAGTGATGACCGCACAGATACGCAGTATTTT. Amino acid sequence: CATSDDRTDTQYF.